A selection of T cell receptor beta chains follows, all from one sample in a study of early T cells in non-severe SARS-CoV-2 infection. TCRdb used MiXCR to reprocess the 5' RACE reads, holding one entry per CDR3 protein. The table lists 35,000 to 45,000 distinct CDR3 sequences, 9% to 10% of them singletons. Source material: whole blood. The receptors originated from an adult who was a healthcare worker with PCR-confirmed SARS-CoV-2 infection or an uninfected control (not recorded which). Both conserved end residues are part of each CDR3. D genes are given only for firm matches. Part of the rows lack a size; the others show once, few, many or a class for expanded clones.

>TRBJ1-5|many|TRBV6-6|.
TGTGCCAGCAGTCTCCGGACAGATCATAATAGCAATCAGCCCCAGCATTTT
CASSLRTDHNSNQPQHF
>TRBJ2-3|many|TRBV20-1|.
TGCAGTGCGGAAGAGGGGGGGAAACAGTATTTT
CSAEEGGKQYF
>TRBJ1-4|.|TRBV28|.
TGTGCCAGCAAGATCCCCAGGGGAAGCGATGAAAAACTGTTTTTT
CASKIPRGSDEKLFF
>TRBJ2-3|many|TRBV20-1|.
TGCAGTGCGGCCAGCGGTAGCACAGATACGCAGTATTTT
CSAASGSTDTQYF
>TRBJ2-7|few|TRBV7-2|.
TGTGCCAGCAGCCCCTCGCCGGCCTACGAGCAGTACTTC
CASSPSPAYEQYF
>TRBJ2-3|many|TRBV20-1|TRBD1
TGCAGTGCACACTTGCCGGGACAGGCTAGCACAGATACGCAGTATTTT
CSAHLPGQASTDTQYF
>TRBJ2-1|few|TRBV9|TRBD2
TGTGCCAGCAGCGTAGATCCGCGGGGGGCCTACAATGAGCAGTTCTTC
CASSVDPRGAYNEQFF
>TRBJ2-1|few|TRBV4-1|TRBD1
TGCGCCAGCAGCCCCACGGTCCTGACAGGGTCTGAGCAGTTCTTC
CASSPTVLTGSEQFF
>TRBJ1-2|many|TRBV4-1|.
TGCGCCAGCAGCCAAGACGAACAAAGGGATGGCTACACCTTC
CASSQDEQRDGYTF
>TRBJ2-5|many|TRBV29-1|.
TGCAGCTCGGGACACCAAGAGACCCAGTACTTC
CSSGHQETQYF
>TRBJ2-7|.|TRBV20-1|TRBD1
TGCAGTGCTAGACGTCCCGGGACAGTCTACGAGCAGTACTTC
CSARRPGTVYEQYF
>TRBJ1-2|many|TRBV29-1|TRBD1
TGCAGCGCTTTACAGGGGAGGGATGGCTACACCTTC
CSALQGRDGYTF
>TRBJ1-1|many|TRBV20-1|.
TGCAGTGCCATTAGGAGGGCCCAGCCTGAAGCTTTCTTT
CSAIRRAQPEAFF
>TRBJ1-3|few|TRBV6-5|.
TGTGCCAGCAGTCGCCCGGGGGCCCTGGGCTCTGGAAACACCATATATTTT
CASSRPGALGSGNTIYF
>TRBJ1-6|many|TRBV12-3/TRBV12-4|.
TGTGCCAGCAGTCTTGCGGCATCGACCTATAATTCACCCCTCCACTTT
CASSLAASTYNSPLHF
>TRBJ2-7|.|TRBV5-6|TRBD1
TGTGCCAGCAGCTTGGTGACGACAGGGGGTTTGGACGAGCAGTACTTC
CASSLVTTGGLDEQYF
>TRBJ2-7|many|TRBV20-1|.
TGCAGTGCCAAGAAGGGGGAATCCTACGAGCAGTACTTC
CSAKKGESYEQYF
>TRBJ1-5|many|TRBV6-2/TRBV6-3|TRBD1
TGTGCCAGCAGCTTCAGGGGGCCCGAGCCCCAGCATTTT
CASSFRGPEPQHF
>TRBJ1-4|.|TRBV7-8|.
TGTGCCAGCAGCATTGCTGCCCCCGGATATGAAAAACTGTTTTTT
CASSIAAPGYEKLFF
>TRBJ1-1|many|TRBV7-2|TRBD1
TGTGCCAGCAGCTGGCAGGGGGCGGACACTGAAGCTTTCTTT
CASSWQGADTEAFF
>TRBJ1-2|.|TRBV28|.
TGTGCCAGCAGTGTAAACTATGGCTACACCTTC
CASSVNYGYTF
>TRBJ2-3|few|TRBV7-3|TRBD1
TGTGCCAGCAGCTTAGCCGGGACAGGTGTTGGGGATACGCAGTATTTT
CASSLAGTGVGDTQYF
>TRBJ2-1|few|TRBV7-6|.
TGTGCCAGCAGCTTAGTCAGGAACACGAATGAGCAGTTCTTC
CASSLVRNTNEQFF
>TRBJ2-7|.|TRBV20-1|.
TGCAGTGCTGGGACGCCCCGTGAGGAGCAGTACTTC
CSAGTPREEQYF
>TRBJ1-4|many|TRBV6-5|.
TGTGCCAGCAGAAGAGCTACAACTAATGAAAAACTGTTTTTT
CASRRATTNEKLFF
>TRBJ2-7|many|TRBV7-2|.
TGTGCCAGCGGGACCTACGAGCAGTACTTC
CASGTYEQYF
>TRBJ1-3|few|TRBV7-9|.
TGTGCCAGCAGCCCTGGGTCCGGGACCTCAGGAAACACCATATATTTT
CASSPGSGTSGNTIYF
>TRBJ1-5|many|TRBV28|.
TGTGCCAGCAGTGCACTAAAGTCTGGTAGCAATCAGCCCCAGCATTTT
CASSALKSGSNQPQHF
>TRBJ1-4|many|TRBV4-3|.
TGCGCCAGCAGCCAAATGGCGGGGTCAGGGTTCAATGAAAAACTGTTTTTT
CASSQMAGSGFNEKLFF
>TRBJ2-1|.|TRBV20-1|.
TGCAGTGCTAGAGACCGGGACTTGATCTACAATGAGCAGTTCTTC
CSARDRDLIYNEQFF
>TRBJ1-6|few|TRBV28|TRBD1
TGTGCCAGCAGTTTATCCAGGGGGCTCGGATCACCCCTCCACTTT
CASSLSRGLGSPLHF
>TRBJ1-5|many|TRBV20-1|TRBD1
TGCAGTGCAGCCCCGGGACAGGGGCTCGCTCAGCCCCAGCATTTT
CSAAPGQGLAQPQHF
>TRBJ1-2|few|TRBV28|TRBD1
TGTGCCAGCATCGAGGGACAGATAGGCTACACCTTC
CASIEGQIGYTF
>TRBJ1-2|many|TRBV7-3|TRBD1
TGTGCCAGCAGCCCCGGACAGGGGTATGGCTACACCTTC
CASSPGQGYGYTF
>TRBJ2-7|many|TRBV28|.
TGTGCCAGCAGTTTACCGGTCCGAGCGGCCGAGCAGTACTTC
CASSLPVRAAEQYF
>TRBJ2-7|many|TRBV29-1|.
TGCAGCGTCCCCTGGGGGAGTGACGAGCAGTACTTC
CSVPWGSDEQYF
>TRBJ2-1|many|TRBV20-1|TRBD2
TGCAGTGCTAGAGATCCCCGTACTAGCGGGGGTTCCAATGAGCAGTTCTTC
CSARDPRTSGGSNEQFF
>TRBJ2-7|many|TRBV29-1|.
TGCAGCGTTACAGGGAACTACGAGCAGTACTTC
CSVTGNYEQYF
>TRBJ1-1|.|TRBV29-1|TRBD1
TGCAGCGTTTCTCTGTATGGACAGGCGAACACTGAAGCTTTCTTT
CSVSLYGQANTEAFF